The next 16 T cell receptor beta chains were all read from a single sample in a study of immune evolution from preneoplasia to lung adenocarcinoma. The data were produced by immunoSEQ multiplex PCR, yet TCRdb's version contains in-frame clones alone and is incomplete. The table shows 13,000 to 15,000 clones, with 65% to 85% occurring only once. The sample taken for sequencing was FFPE minimally invasive lung adenocarcinoma tissue. The source is a person aged 70 to 85 with lung adenocarcinoma.

This clone was detected only a few times. The chain couples TRBV28 to TRBJ1-5, with a possible D match to TRBD1 (5 bases). Germline V gene data show CDR1 as MDHEN and CDR2 as SYDVKM. The V gene lost 7 bases and the J gene lost 2 bases, with 18 bases spanning the gap. This CDR3 spans 16 amino acids. DNA for the CDR3: TGTGCCAGCATCCCTTCGGGGGAGGGCGGCAATCAGCCCCAGCATTTT. Its protein product is CASIPSGEGGNQPQHF.

The V gene is TRBV28, the J gene TRBJ1-1; TRBD1 aligns across 7 bases. V lost 4 bases and J lost 9; bases outside the gene matches: 11. Germline assignment: CDR1 MDHEN and CDR2 SYDVKM. This CDR3 has 14 amino acids. The DNA of the CDR3 is TGTGCCAGCAGTTCCTCCACCGCGACAGGGAAAGCTTTCTTT. Residues: CASSSSTATGKAFF.

CDR3 in DNA: TGCAGCGTTGAAGCGACCGGGACTAGCGGGGGTCGGCAGTTCTTC. It translates to CSVEATGTSGGRQFF. The chain has TRBV29-1 and TRBJ2-1; 14 nucleotides line up with TRBD2. The CDR3 runs to 15 residues. V dropped 1 base and J dropped 12; count of bases not matched to a gene: 8. Germline CDR1 SQVTM, CDR2 ANQGSEA.

The gene calls are TRBV6-4 and TRBJ2-1; no clear D. The V end lost 2 bases, the J end lost 2 bases, and 10 bases lay between the germline ends. Germline V CDR1 and CDR2: MRHNA, SNTAGT. The CDR3 spans 15 residues. In DNA, the CDR3 is TGTGCCAGCAGTGACGCCGTTGGGCCCTACAATGAGCAGTTCTTC. As protein: CASSDAVGPYNEQFF.

This clone is deemed large. The CDR3 DNA reads as TGTGCCAGCAGTTTCGCGGGAGACAACAATGAGCAGTTCTTC. Its protein product is CASSFAGDNNEQFF. The rearrangement joins TRBV28 to TRBJ2-1; 7 bases fit TRBD2. The CDR3 runs 14 residues. Germline CDR1 is MDHEN and CDR2 is SYDVKM. The trim removed 3 bases at V and 5 bases at J, leaving 4 bases unmatched. Full variable domain (missing parts from reference TRBV28 and TRBJ2-1): DVKVTQSSRYLVKRTGEKVFLECVQDMDHENMFWYRQDPGLGLRLIYFSYDVKMKEKGDIPEGYSVSREKKERFSLILESASTNQTSMYLCASSFAGDNNEQFFGPGTRLTVL.

This chain links TRBV5-4 with TRBJ2-7; 8 nucleotides match TRBD1. J was trimmed by 1 base and V by 7 bases; bases with no gene match: 10. Germline CDR1 and CDR2: SGHNT and YYREEE (reference sequence). The CDR3 covers 15 residues. The CDR3 sequence is CASGRPDRASYEQYF. In DNA, the CDR3 is TGTGCCAGCGGCCGACCGGACAGGGCGTCCTACGAGCAGTACTTC.

J is TRBJ1-6 and V is TRBV5-1, with 8 bases identical to TRBD1. There are 16 residues in the CDR3. The germline V gene has CDR1 SGHRS and CDR2 YFSETQ. V shed 3 bases, J shed 8 bases, and the junction held 10 bases outside the gene matches. CDR3 protein: CASSSMALDRDSPLHF. In DNA, the CDR3 is TGCGCCAGCAGCTCAATGGCCCTGGACAGGGATTCACCCCTCCACTTT.

The chain links TRBV19 to TRBJ2-7; D perhaps matches TRBD1 (5 bases). The CDR3 contains 14 residues. The germline V gene encodes CDR1 LNHDA and CDR2 SQIVND (reference sequence). V was trimmed by 7 bases and J by 1 base, leaving 14 bases between them. The CDR3 region is CASISRDPSYEQYF. In nucleotides, the CDR3 is TGTGCCAGTATATCCAGGGATCCTTCCTACGAGCAGTACTTC.

CDR3 nucleotide sequence: TGTGCCAGCTCACCAAGGAGTGGGCAGGGGATAAGGGATGAGCAGTTCTTC. It yields the protein CASSPRSGQGIRDEQFF. The chain uses TRBV18 and TRBJ2-1; a weak D match, TRBD1 (6 bases). The V gene's germline CDR1 is KGHSH and CDR2 LQKENI. V lost 2 bases and J 8 bases, leaving 22 bases between the germline ends. There are 17 residues in the CDR3.

The V call is TRBV15, the J call TRBJ1-2, with D unclear. Germline V CDR1 and CDR2: LNHNV, YYDKDF (reference sequence). CDR3 length: 13 residues. Trimming stripped 1 base from V and 4 bases from J, with 7 bases between. The CDR3 DNA reads as TGTGCCACCAGCAGAGCCGGGAGCTATGGCTACACCTTC. It yields the protein CATSRAGSYGYTF.

The genes are TRBV27 and TRBJ2-3, with TRBD1 matching 9 bases. The V and J ends lost 4 bases and 4 bases, in that order; junction bases with no gene match: 6. CDR3 length: 15 amino acids. Germline CDR1 and CDR2: MNHEY and SMNVEV (reference sequence). In nucleotides, the CDR3 is TGTGCCAGCAGTTCTCCGGGACAGGGCTCAGATACGCAGTATTTT. This codes for CASSSPGQGSDTQYF.

The V call is TRBV2, the J call TRBJ2-5; 8 bases match TRBD1. From germline, CDR1 is SNHLY and CDR2 FYNNEI. V shed 5 bases and J 5 bases; nucleotides not matched to a gene: 7. CDR3 length: 14 amino acids. CDR3 DNA: TGTGCCAGCAGTCCCAGGGGGCTTGGGGAGACCCAGTACTTC. Protein sequence: CASSPRGLGETQYF.

The V call is TRBV9, the J call TRBJ2-3; 8 nucleotides agree with TRBD1. This CDR3 spans 15 amino acids. The germline V gene has CDR1 SGDLS and CDR2 YYNGEE. The V and J ends lost 3 bases and 5 bases, in that order; junction bases with no gene match: 8. The CDR3 is CASSARGTGGDTQYF. The CDR3 DNA reads as TGTGCCAGCAGCGCGAGAGGGACAGGAGGAGATACGCAGTATTTT.

The rearrangement uses TRBV27 and TRBJ1-6; D is perhaps TRBD1 (6 bases). The CDR3 consists of 15 residues. CDR1 MNHEY and CDR2 SMNVEV come from the germline V gene (reference sequence). V gave up 8 bases and J gave up 3 bases, with 14 bases separating them. CDR3 DNA: TGTGCCAGCGGAGCAGGGACACTCTATAATTCACCCCTCCACTTT. This codes for CASGAGTLYNSPLHF.

V is TRBV29-1 and J is TRBJ1-1, with D uncertain. From germline, CDR1 is SQVTM and CDR2 ANQGSEA. The CDR3 spans 10 residues. V lost 4 bases and J lost 3, with 3 bases in between. The chain's CDR3 is CSVGDTEAFF. The CDR3 DNA is TGCAGCGTTGGGGACACTGAAGCTTTCTTT.

The chain uses TRBV30 and TRBJ2-1; the match to TRBD2 covers 10 bases. After removal of 3 bases from V and 4 bases from J, the junction contained 15 bases not matched to a gene. Germline values: CDR1 GTSNPN, CDR2 SVGIG (reference sequence). The CDR3 runs 18 residues. The CDR3 spells CAWRASGRFVLRYNEQFF. The CDR3 DNA is TGTGCCTGGAGGGCTAGCGGGAGATTCGTGTTACGGTACAATGAGCAGTTCTTC.